This T cell receptor beta chain was profiled in a study of blood T cell repertoires in COVID-19. The wider study: COVID-19 samples from acute and convalescent phases originated in the United States, Italy and Spain. The cDNA or gDNA used as material had been derived from T cells, B-cell-depleted T cells, or PBMCs.

Per the original methods: Counts of nucleated cells, estimated from reference gene primer amplification, were obtained. Assay: immunoSEQ multiplex PCR; the TCRdb copy retains only in-frame clones and omits some. Clone size and the V and J calls come from that table; the DNA yielded D and trimming. The sample shows roughly 120,000 clones, around 79% of them seen only once. Germline CDR1 reads MGHRA; CDR2 reads YSYEKL. There are 17 residues in the CDR3. V shed 1 base and J 2 bases; nucleotides not matched to a gene: 4. This clonotype originated in a man aged 50 or older with acute or convalescent COVID-19. The material sequenced was peripheral blood. J is TRBJ1-6 and V is TRBV4-1, with TRBD1 matching 8 bases. DNA for the CDR3: TGCGCCAGCAGCCAAGGGGGACAGGCCCCCTATAATTCACCCCTCCACTTT. This translates into CASSQGGQAPYNSPLHF.